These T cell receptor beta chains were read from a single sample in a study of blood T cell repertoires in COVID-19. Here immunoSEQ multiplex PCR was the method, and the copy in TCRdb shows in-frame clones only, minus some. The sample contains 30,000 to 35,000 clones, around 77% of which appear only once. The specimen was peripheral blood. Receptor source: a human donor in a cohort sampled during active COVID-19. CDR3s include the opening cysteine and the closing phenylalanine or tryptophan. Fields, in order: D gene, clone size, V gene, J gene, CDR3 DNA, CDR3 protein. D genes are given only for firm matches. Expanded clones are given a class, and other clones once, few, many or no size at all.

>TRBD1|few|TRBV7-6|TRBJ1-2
TGTGCCAGCAGCCCTTGGACAGGCGGTTTCGCCTTAGCTAACTATGGCTACACCTTC
CASSPWTGGFALANYGYTF
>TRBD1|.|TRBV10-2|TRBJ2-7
TGCGCCAGCAGTCAGGGGGCCTACGAGCAGTACTTC
CASSQGAYEQYF
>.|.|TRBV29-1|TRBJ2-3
TGCAGCGTTGAAGACGGGGTGTGGACAGATACGCAGTATTTT
CSVEDGVWTDTQYF
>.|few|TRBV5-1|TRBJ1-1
TGCGCCAGCAGCTTGGCCCGCACGGGGGTCACTGAAGCTTTCTTT
CASSLARTGVTEAFF
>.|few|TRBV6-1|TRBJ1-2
TGTGCCAGCAGTGAAGGGGTGAGGGGGAACTATGGCTACACCTTC
CASSEGVRGNYGYTF
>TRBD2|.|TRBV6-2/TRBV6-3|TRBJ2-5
TGTGCCAGCAGTTACTTCCAGGGAGGGCGGACTAAAGAGACCCAGTACTTC
CASSYFQGGRTKETQYF
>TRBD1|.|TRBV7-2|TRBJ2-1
TGTGCCAGCAGCCTCACAGGGGGCGTCGAGCAGTTCTTC
CASSLTGGVEQFF
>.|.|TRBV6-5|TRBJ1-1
TGTGCCAGCACCCGCGAGGGCGGTCGGACCACTGAAGCTTTCTTT
CASTREGGRTTEAFF
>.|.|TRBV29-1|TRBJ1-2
TGCAGCGTCGTCCGGGGGAATAGTGGCTACACCTTC
CSVVRGNSGYTF
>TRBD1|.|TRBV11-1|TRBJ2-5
TGTGCCAGCAGCTCCGGACAGGAACAAGAGACCCAGTACTTC
CASSSGQEQETQYF
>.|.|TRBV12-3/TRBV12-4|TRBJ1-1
TGTGCCAGCCGGGAGACCATGAACACTGAAGCTTTCTTT
CASRETMNTEAFF
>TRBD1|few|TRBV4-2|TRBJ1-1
TGTGCCAGCAGCCCACACCCCGGAGGGGGCCTGAACACTGAAGCTTTCTTT
CASSPHPGGGLNTEAFF
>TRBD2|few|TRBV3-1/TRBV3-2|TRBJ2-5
TGTGCCAGCAGACCAGCGGGGGGCAGGGAGACCCAGTACTTC
CASRPAGGRETQYF
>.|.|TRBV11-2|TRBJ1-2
TGTGCCAGCAGCTTAGATTTGGGCCCCTATGGCTACACCTTC
CASSLDLGPYGYTF
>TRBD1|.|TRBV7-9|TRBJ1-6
TGTGCCAGCAGCAGGTCGCGACGCCAGGACAGGAGGACGACGCCCGGGTTTGATTCACCCCTCCACTTT
CASSRSRRQDRRTTPGFDSPLHF
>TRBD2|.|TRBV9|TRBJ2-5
TGTGCCAGCAGCGCGACTAGCGGGAGACGGGAGACCCAGTACTTC
CASSATSGRRETQYF
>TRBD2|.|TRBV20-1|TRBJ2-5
TGCAGTGCTAGTGTCCTTTTTAGCGGGGGGGCCATTGTTCGACAAGAGACCCAGTACTTC
CSASVLFSGGAIVRQETQYF
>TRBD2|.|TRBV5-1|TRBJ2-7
TGCGCCAGCAGACGAGGACTAGCGGGACGACTAGCCTACGAGCAGTACTTC
CASRRGLAGRLAYEQYF
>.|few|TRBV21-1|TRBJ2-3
TGTGCCAGCAGCAAAGGCTCAGGAGGAGGGACAGATACGCAGTATTTT
CASSKGSGGGTDTQYF
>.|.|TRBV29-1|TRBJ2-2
TGCAGCGTCAGAGGGGGGGCCGGGGAGCTGTTTTTT
CSVRGGAGELFF
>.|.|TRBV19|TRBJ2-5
TGTGCCAGTAGGGATCACGGACTAACCCGAGAGACCCAGTACTTC
CASRDHGLTRETQYF
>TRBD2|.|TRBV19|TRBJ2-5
TGTGCCAGTAGTATTACCGGGACTAGCTTAGAGACCCAGTACTTC
CASSITGTSLETQYF
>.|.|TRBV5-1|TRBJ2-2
TGCGCCAGCAGCTTGGTTTCTAGCGCCGGGGAGCTGTTTTTT
CASSLVSSAGELFF
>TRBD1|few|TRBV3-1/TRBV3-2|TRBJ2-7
TGTGCCAGCAGCTATTCTTCCAGGGGGCGCGCCTACGAGCAGTACTTC
CASSYSSRGRAYEQYF
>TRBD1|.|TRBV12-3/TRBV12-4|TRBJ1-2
TGTGCCAGCAGCGGGACAGGGATTCATGGCTACACCTTC
CASSGTGIHGYTF
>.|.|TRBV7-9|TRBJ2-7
TGTGCCAGCAGCCCAGAAGTCGGGGTTAAGTCCTACGAGCAGTACTTC
CASSPEVGVKSYEQYF
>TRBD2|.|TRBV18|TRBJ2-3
TGTGCCAGCTCACCACGCATCCCAAGCGGGAGTGAGGCAGATACGCAGTATTTT
CASSPRIPSGSEADTQYF
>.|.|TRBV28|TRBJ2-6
TGTGCCAGCAGTTTATCCCCCCTTTCGGGGGCCAACGTCCTGACTTTC
CASSLSPLSGANVLTF
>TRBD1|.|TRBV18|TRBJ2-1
TGTGCCAGCTCACCGTCCCTTACAGGGGTAGGTGAGCAGTTCTTC
CASSPSLTGVGEQFF
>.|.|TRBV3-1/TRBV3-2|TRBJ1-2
TGTGCCAGCAGCCAGGCAGGGCCTGCTAACTATGGCTACACCTTC
CASSQAGPANYGYTF
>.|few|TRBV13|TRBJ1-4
TGTGCCAGCAGCCTAGTTGCGGGAGGCGCCCATCGGGGTGAAAAACTGTTTTTT
CASSLVAGGAHRGEKLFF
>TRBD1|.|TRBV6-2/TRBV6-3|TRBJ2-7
TGTGCCAGCAGTGACAGGGGCGAGCAGTACTTC
CASSDRGEQYF
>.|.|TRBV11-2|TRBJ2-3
TGTGCCAGCAGGGGGACACCCAGCACAGATACGCAGTATTTT
CASRGTPSTDTQYF
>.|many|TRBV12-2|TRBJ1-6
TGTGCAAGTCGCTGTCGGAGCTCCTATAATTCACCCCTCCACTTT
CASRCRSSYNSPLHF
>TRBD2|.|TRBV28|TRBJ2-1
TGTGCCAGCAGTTTAGTCGGGGGGATCCATGAGCAGTTCTTC
CASSLVGGIHEQFF
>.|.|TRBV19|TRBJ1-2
TGTGCCAGTAGTATAGGAAGAACAACGGGGGTGAAGGGCTACACCTTC
CASSIGRTTGVKGYTF
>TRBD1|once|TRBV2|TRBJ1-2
TGTGCCAGCGTAGGACAGGGGTATGCCTATGGCTACACCTTC
CASVGQGYAYGYTF
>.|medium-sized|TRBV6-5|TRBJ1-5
TGTGCCACCTATCAGGGGAACAATCAGCCCCAGCATTTT
CATYQGNNQPQHF
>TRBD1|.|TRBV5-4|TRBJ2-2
TGTGCCAGCAGCAACCGGGACAGGGGCGCTAACACCGGGGAGCTGTTTTTT
CASSNRDRGANTGELFF
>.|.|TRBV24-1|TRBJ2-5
TGTGCCACCAGTGATTTTTTGCCTGGGAGCCAAGAGACCCAGTACTTC
CATSDFLPGSQETQYF
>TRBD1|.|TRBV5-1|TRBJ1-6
TGCGCCAGCAAATCCCAAGGGGGGACAGGAAGTTCACCCCTCCACTTT
CASKSQGGTGSSPLHF
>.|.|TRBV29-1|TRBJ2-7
TGCAGCGTGATCGGGACAAACTACGAGCAGTACTTC
CSVIGTNYEQYF
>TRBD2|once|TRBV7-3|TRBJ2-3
TGTGCCAGCAGCTTAGGTCGGACGGGGGGGACAGATACGCAGTATTTT
CASSLGRTGGTDTQYF
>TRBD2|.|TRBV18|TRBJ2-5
TGTGCCAGCTCACGAGTAGCGGGAGGAGAAGAGACCCAGTACTTC
CASSRVAGGEETQYF
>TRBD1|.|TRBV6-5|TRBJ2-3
TGTGCCAGCCGGACAGGGGGCGCAGATACGCAGTATTTT
CASRTGGADTQYF
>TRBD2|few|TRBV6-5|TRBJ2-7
TGTGCCAGCAGTTTAGCGGGAACGGTGTACTTC
CASSLAGTVYF
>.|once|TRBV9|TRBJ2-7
TGTGCCTCTTCAACCCGGGACTCGCACTCCTACGAGCAGTACTTC
CASSTRDSHSYEQYF
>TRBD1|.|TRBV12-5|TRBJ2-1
TGTGCTAGTGGTTTTGGACAGGGGGGCAGGAGCTCCTACAATGAGCAGTTCTTC
CASGFGQGGRSSYNEQFF
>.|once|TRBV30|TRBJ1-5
TGTGCCTGGAGTAAAGAAGGGGGGGCAAGCAATCAGCCCCAGCATTTT
CAWSKEGGASNQPQHF
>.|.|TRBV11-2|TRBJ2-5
TGTGCCAGCAGCTCCAGTACAGGGTGGAGCCGAGAGACCCAGTACTTC
CASSSSTGWSRETQYF
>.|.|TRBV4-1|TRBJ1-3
TGCGCCAGCAGCCAAATCTTGGGGCCAAGACTAGGGCTCGATGGAAACACCATATATTTT
CASSQILGPRLGLDGNTIYF
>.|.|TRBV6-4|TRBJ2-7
TGTGCCAGCAGTGACCCGAGGACCCGGACAGAGCTAACCTACGAGCAGTACTTC
CASSDPRTRTELTYEQYF